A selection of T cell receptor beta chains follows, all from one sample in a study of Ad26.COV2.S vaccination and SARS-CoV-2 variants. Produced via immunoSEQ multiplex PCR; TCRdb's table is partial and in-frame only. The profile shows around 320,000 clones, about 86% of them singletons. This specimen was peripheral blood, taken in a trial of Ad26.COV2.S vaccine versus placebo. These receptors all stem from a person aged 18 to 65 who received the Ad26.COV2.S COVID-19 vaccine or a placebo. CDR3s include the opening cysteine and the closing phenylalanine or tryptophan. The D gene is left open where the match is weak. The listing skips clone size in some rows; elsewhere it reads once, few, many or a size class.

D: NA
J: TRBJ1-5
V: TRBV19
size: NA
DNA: TGTGCCAGTAGTATATCGGGAGGAAGGCCGGAACCCCAGCATTTT
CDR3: CASSISGGRPEPQHF

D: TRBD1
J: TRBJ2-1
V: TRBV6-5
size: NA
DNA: TGTGCCAGCAGAGGGGCGGGACAGGGGACCAATGAGCAGTTCTTC
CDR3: CASRGAGQGTNEQFF

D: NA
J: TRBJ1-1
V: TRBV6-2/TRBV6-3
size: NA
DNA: TGTGCCAGCAGCGCCCACAGTGCCTCTAACACTGAAGCTTTCTTT
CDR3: CASSAHSASNTEAFF

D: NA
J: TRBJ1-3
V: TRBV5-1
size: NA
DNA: TGCGCCAGCAGCTTGGAGGACCACTCTGGAAACACCATATATTTT
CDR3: CASSLEDHSGNTIYF

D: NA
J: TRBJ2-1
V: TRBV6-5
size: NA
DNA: TGTGCCAGCAGTTTTGCGGTGATTGAGCAGTTCTTC
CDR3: CASSFAVIEQFF

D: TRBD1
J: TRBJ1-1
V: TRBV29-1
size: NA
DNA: TGCAGCGTTGACTACAGGGGCCGGAGCACTGAAGCTTTCTTT
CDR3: CSVDYRGRSTEAFF

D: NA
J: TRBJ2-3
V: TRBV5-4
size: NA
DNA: TGTGCCAGCAGCTTTAAAGTGGACACAGATACGCAGTATTTT
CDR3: CASSFKVDTDTQYF

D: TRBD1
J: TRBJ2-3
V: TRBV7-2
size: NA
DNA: TGTGCCAGCAGCATGTCACAGGGGTTCACAGATACGCAGTATTTT
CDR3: CASSMSQGFTDTQYF

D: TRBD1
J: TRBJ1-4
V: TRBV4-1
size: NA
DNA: TGCGCCAGCAGCCAACCGACAGGGAAGGAAAAACTGTTTTTT
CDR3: CASSQPTGKEKLFF

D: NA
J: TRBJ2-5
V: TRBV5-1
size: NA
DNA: TGCGCCAGCAGCTTGGAGACAGCCCAAGAGACCCAGTACTTC
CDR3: CASSLETAQETQYF

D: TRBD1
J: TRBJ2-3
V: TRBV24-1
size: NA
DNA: TGTGCCACCAGTGGTACAGGGGTAAGAGATACGCAGTATTTT
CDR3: CATSGTGVRDTQYF

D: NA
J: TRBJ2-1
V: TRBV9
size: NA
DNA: TGTGCCAGCAGCGCGCCTAGCTTCCCCAATGAGCAGTTCTTC
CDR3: CASSAPSFPNEQFF

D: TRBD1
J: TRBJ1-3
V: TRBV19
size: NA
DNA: TGTGCCAGTAGTATACAGGGGGCTGGAAACACCATATATTTT
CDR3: CASSIQGAGNTIYF

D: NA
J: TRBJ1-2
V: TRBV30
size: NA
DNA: TGTGCCTGGAGTAGGGGACATGGCTTCGATCGACCCGGCTACACCTTC
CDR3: CAWSRGHGFDRPGYTF

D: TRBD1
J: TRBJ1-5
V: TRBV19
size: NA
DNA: TGTGCCAGTAGTATTGGGACAGGGAGGTTCAGCAATCAGCCCCAGCATTTT
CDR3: CASSIGTGRFSNQPQHF

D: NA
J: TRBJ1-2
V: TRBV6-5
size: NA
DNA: TGTGCCAGCACCGAATGGGGTCGAGGCTACACCTTC
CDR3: CASTEWGRGYTF

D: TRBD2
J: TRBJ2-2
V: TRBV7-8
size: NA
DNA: TGTGCCAGCAGCGCCAGGACTAGCGGGGTTAACACCGGGGAGCTGTTTTTT
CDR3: CASSARTSGVNTGELFF

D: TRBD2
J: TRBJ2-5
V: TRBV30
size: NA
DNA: TGTGCCTGGAGCTTTCCTAGGAGCGGGGAGCTCCAAGAGACCCAGTACTTC
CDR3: CAWSFPRSGELQETQYF

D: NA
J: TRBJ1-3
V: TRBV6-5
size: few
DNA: TGTGCCAGCAGTTACTCCTCGGGGGCGACTGGAAACACCATATATTTT
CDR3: CASSYSSGATGNTIYF

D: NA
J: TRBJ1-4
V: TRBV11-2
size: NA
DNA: TGTGCCAGCAGCTTAGACAACGGCAGAACCATGTTTTTT
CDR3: CASSLDNGRTMFF

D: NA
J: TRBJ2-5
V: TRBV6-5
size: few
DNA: TGTGCCAGTTCTGATCCGGGCAGGGTTAAAGAGACCCAGTACTTC
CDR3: CASSDPGRVKETQYF

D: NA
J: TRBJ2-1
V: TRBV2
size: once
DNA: TGTGCCAGCACCGCATCTCTAACCTACAATGAGCAGTTCTTC
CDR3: CASTASLTYNEQFF

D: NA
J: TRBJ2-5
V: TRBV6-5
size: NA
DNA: TGTGCCAGCAGCCTAGCGAGTGCCAAAGAGACCCAGTACTTC
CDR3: CASSLASAKETQYF

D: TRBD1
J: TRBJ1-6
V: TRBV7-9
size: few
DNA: TGTGCCAGCAGCTTAGGGCTCCGGGACAGAGAACATTCACCCCTCCACTTT
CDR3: CASSLGLRDREHSPLHF

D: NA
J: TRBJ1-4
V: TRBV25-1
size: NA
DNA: TGTGCCAGCAGTGCAATTGGACCCACAGATGAAAAACTGTTTTTT
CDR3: CASSAIGPTDEKLFF

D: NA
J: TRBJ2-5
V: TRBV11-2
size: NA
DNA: TGTGCCAGCAGCTTTTCGCGGGAGACCCAGTACTTC
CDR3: CASSFSRETQYF

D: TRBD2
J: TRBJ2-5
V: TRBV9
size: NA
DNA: TGTGCCAGCAGCGTAGAGAGGCGGGGGGGTCCTTTGTTAGAGACCCAGTACTTC
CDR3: CASSVERRGGPLLETQYF

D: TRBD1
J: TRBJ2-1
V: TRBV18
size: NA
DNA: TGTGCCAGCTCACCACCGGCAGGGGGTACGGTCAATGAGCAGTTCTTC
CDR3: CASSPPAGGTVNEQFF

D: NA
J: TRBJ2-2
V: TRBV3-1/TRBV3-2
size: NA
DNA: TGTGCCAGCATATCCTACCTCGTTCTTCGGCCCGGGGAGCTGTTTTTT
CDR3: CASISYLVLRPGELFF

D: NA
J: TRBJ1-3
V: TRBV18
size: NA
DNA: TGTGCCAGCTCACGGGTAAAGGGATCTGGAAACACCATATATTTT
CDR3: CASSRVKGSGNTIYF

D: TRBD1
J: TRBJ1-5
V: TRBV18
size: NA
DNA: TGTGCCAGCTCAGGACAGGATGGACTAAATCAGCCCCAGCATTTT
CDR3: CASSGQDGLNQPQHF

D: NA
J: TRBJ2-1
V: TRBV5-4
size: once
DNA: TGTGCCAGCAGCTCACAGACAGCCATTTCCTACAATGAGCAGTTCTTC
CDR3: CASSSQTAISYNEQFF

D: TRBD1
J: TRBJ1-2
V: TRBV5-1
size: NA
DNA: TGCGCCAGCAGCTTAGGGGACAGGGGATCGGGCTACACCTTC
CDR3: CASSLGDRGSGYTF

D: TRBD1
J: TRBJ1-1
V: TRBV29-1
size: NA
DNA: TGCAGCGTTGGGACAGGCAACACTGAAGCTTTCTTT
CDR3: CSVGTGNTEAFF

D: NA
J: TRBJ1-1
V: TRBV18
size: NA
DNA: TGTGCCAGCTCACCCGGAGGCGGAGAAGCTTTCTTT
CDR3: CASSPGGGEAFF

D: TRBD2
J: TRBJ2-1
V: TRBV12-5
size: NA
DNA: TGTGCTAGTGGTTTGCTATTGACTAGCGCCACGTTTGATGAGCAGTTCTTC
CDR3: CASGLLLTSATFDEQFF

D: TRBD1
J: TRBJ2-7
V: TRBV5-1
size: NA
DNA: TGCGCCAGCAGCTGGGGGACAGGTGGAGACAACGAGCAGTACTTC
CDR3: CASSWGTGGDNEQYF

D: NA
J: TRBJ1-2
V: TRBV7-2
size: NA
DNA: TGTGCCAGCAGCCCATCTGGGACCGGGGGATATGGCTACACCTTC
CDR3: CASSPSGTGGYGYTF